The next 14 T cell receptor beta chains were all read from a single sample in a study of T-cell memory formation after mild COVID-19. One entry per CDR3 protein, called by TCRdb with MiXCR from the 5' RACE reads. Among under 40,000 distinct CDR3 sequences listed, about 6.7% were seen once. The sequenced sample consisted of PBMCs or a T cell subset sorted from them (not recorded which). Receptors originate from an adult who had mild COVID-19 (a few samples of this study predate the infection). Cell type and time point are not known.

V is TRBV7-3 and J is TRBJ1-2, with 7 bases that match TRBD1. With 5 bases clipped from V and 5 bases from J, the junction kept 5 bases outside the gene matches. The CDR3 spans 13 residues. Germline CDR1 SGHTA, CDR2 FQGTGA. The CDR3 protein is CASSPGTVYGYTF. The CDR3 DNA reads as TGTGCCAGCAGCCCGGGGACAGTTTATGGCTACACCTTC.

CDR3: CAWSEPPGPQFF. The DNA for the CDR3 is TGTGCCTGGAGTGAGCCGCCCGGGCCCCAGTTCTTC. The chain employs TRBV30 and TRBJ2-1; D call uncertain. The CDR3 consists of 12 residues. Germline CDR1 and CDR2: GTSNPN and SVGIG (reference sequence). Deletions cut 1 base from V and 13 bases from J, with 14 bases between.

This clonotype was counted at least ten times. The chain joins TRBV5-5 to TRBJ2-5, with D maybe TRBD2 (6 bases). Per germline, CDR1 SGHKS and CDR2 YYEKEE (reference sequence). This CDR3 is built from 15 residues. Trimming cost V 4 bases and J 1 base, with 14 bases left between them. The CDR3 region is CASSPPGSGQETQYF. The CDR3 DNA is TGTGCCAGCAGCCCCCCGGGTAGCGGCCAAGAGACCCAGTACTTC. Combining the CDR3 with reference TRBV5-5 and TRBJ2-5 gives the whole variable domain DAGVTQSPTHLIKTRGQQVTLRCSPISGHKSVSWYQQVLGQGPQFIFQYYEKEERGRGNFPDRFSARQFPNYSSELNVNALLLGDSALYLCASSPPGSGQETQYFGPGTRLLVL.

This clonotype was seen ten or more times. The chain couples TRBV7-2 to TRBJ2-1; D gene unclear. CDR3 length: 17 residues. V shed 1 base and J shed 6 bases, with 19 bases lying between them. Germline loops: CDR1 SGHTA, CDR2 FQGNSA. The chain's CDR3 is CASSLGGSLRKLNEQFF. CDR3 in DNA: TGTGCCAGCAGCTTAGGCGGCTCTCTCCGAAAACTCAATGAGCAGTTCTTC.

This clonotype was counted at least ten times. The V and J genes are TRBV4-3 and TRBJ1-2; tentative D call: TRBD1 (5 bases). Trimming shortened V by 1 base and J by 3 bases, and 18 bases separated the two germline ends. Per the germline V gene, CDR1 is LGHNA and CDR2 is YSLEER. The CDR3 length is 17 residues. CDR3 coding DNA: TGCGCCAGCAGCCAAGTGACAAAGGGGCTGGGTGACTATGGCTACACCTTC. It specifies CASSQVTKGLGDYGYTF.

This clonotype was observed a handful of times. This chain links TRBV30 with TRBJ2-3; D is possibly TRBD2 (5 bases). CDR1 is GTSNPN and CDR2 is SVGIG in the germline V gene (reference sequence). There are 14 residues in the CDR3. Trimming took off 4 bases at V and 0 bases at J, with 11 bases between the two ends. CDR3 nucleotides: TGTGCCTGGAATTACCTAGCAAGCACAGATACGCAGTATTTT. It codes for CAWNYLASTDTQYF.

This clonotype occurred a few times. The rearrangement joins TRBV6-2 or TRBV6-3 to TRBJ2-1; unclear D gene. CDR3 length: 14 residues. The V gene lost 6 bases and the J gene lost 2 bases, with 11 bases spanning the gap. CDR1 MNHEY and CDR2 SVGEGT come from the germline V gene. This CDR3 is CASSLQHTYNEQFF. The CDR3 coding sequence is TGTGCCAGCAGCCTACAGCATACCTACAATGAGCAGTTCTTC.

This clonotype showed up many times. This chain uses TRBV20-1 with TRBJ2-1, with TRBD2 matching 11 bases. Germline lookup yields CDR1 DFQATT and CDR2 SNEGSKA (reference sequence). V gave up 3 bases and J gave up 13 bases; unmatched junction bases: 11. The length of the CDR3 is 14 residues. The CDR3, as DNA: TGCAGTGCTAGGGGTAAGACTAGCGGGGAAGTTCAGTTCTTC. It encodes CSARGKTSGEVQFF.

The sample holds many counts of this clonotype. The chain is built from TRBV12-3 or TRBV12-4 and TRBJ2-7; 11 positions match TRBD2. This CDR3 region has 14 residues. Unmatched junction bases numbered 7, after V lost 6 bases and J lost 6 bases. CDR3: CASSSRLAGFEQYF. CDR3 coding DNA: TGTGCCAGCAGCTCCCGACTAGCGGGGTTCGAGCAGTACTTC.

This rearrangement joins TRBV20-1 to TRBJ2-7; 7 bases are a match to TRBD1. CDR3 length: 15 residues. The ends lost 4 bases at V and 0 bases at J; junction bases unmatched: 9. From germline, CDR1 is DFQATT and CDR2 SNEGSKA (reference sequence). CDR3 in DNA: TGCAGTGCTACCCCGACAGGGCGGACCTCCTACGAGCAGTACTTC. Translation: CSATPTGRTSYEQYF.

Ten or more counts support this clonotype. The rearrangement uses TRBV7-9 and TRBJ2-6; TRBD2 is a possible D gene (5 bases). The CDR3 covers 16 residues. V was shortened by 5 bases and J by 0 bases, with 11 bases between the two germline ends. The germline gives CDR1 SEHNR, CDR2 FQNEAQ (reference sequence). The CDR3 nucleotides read TGTGCCAGCAGCCCCGGACTGGGCTCTGGGGCCAACGTCCTGACTTTC. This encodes CASSPGLGSGANVLTF.

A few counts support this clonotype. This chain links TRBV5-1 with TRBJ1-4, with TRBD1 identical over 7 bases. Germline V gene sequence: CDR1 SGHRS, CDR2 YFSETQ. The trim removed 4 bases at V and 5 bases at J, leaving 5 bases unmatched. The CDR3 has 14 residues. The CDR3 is CASSLGQVNEKLFF. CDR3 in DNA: TGCGCCAGCAGCCTCGGACAGGTGAATGAAAAACTGTTTTTT.

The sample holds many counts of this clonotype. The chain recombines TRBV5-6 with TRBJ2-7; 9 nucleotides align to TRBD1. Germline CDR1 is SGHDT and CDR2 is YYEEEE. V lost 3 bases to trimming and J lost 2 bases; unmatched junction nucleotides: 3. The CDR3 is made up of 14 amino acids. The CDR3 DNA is TGTGCCAGCAGCTACGGACAGGGGACCTACGAGCAGTACTTC. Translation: CASSYGQGTYEQYF.

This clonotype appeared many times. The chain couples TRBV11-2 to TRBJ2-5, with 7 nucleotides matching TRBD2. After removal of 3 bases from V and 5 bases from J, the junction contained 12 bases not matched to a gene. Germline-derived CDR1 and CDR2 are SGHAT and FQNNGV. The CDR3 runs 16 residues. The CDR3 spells CASSLGGGRAMETQYF. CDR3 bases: TGTGCCAGCAGCTTGGGAGGAGGGAGGGCCATGGAGACCCAGTACTTC.